The 13 T cell receptor beta chains listed next were all sequenced from one sample in a study of Ad26.COV2.S vaccination and SARS-CoV-2 variants. Treatment indicated: about 20 received Ad26.COV2.S at low or high dose, single or two shots; 5 received placebo; per-sample allocation not given. Samples analyzed were those drawn on day 63 after the first vaccine or placebo injection. Assay used: immunoSEQ multiplex PCR; TCRdb lists only in-frame clones, some missing. Seen here are around 400,000 clones, about nine tenths observed once, and the top ten hold about 1.9%. The starting material was peripheral blood, obtained in a trial of Ad26.COV2.S vaccine versus placebo. All receptors come from a person aged 18-60 years who received the Ad26.COV2.S COVID-19 vaccine or a placebo.

V usage is TRBV19 and J usage is TRBJ2-7, with unresolved D. V lost 2 bases and J lost 6, with 5 bases in between. Germline CDR1 and CDR2: LNHDA and SQIVND (reference sequence). The CDR3 runs to 11 residues. The CDR3 coding sequence is TGTGCCAGTAGTATAAAAAGCGAGCAGTACTTC. Residues: CASSIKSEQYF.

Only one count was recorded for this clone. The chain combines TRBV6-2 or TRBV6-3 with TRBJ2-7; D gene unclear. Per germline, CDR1 MNHEY and CDR2 SVGEGT. Trimming pared 3 bases from V and 4 bases from J, leaving 10 bases between. This CDR3 has 13 residues. DNA of the CDR3: TGTGCCAGCAGTTATGCGGCTGCTTACGAGCAGTACTTC. Translating gives CASSYAAAYEQYF.

This clone was seen only a few times. The genes are TRBV9 and TRBJ1-1, with unresolved D. The CDR3 is 15 residues long. The ends were cut back, 5 bases at V and 4 bases at J, with 18 bases in the middle. Germline CDR1 SGDLS, CDR2 YYNGEE. CDR3 DNA sequence: TGTGCCAGCAGGCGAGGCCCCACGGCGGGCACTGAAGCTTTCTTT. It codes for CASRRGPTAGTEAFF.

This chain links TRBV7-3 with TRBJ2-7, with 7 bases fitting TRBD2. CDR1 and CDR2 (germline): SGHTA, FQGTGA. The CDR3 length is 13 residues. The V gene end was trimmed by 5 bases and the J gene end by 6 bases; junction bases not matched to a gene: 7. CDR3 DNA sequence: TGTGCCAGCAGCATGTTAGCGGGTAGCGAGCAGTACTTC. This encodes CASSMLAGSEQYF.

The V and J genes are TRBV5-1 and TRBJ2-7, with 7 bases identical to TRBD1. This CDR3 is built from 13 residues. Per germline, CDR1 SGHRS and CDR2 YFSETQ. The V and J ends lost 5 bases and 2 bases, in that order; junction bases with no gene match: 4. The CDR3 reads CASSTGTAYEQYF. The CDR3 nucleotides are TGCGCCAGCAGTACCGGGACAGCCTACGAGCAGTACTTC.

This chain links TRBV27 with TRBJ1-2, with 10 bases matching TRBD1. The V segment lost 4 bases and the J segment 8 bases; nucleotides outside the gene matches: 4. The germline gives CDR1 MNHEY, CDR2 SMNVEV (reference sequence). This CDR3 region has 13 residues. Written as DNA, the CDR3 is TGTGCCAGCAGTTGGGACAGGGGTTGGGGCTACACCTTC. Amino acids: CASSWDRGWGYTF.

This clone appeared once. The CDR3 reads CASSPRDTPNYGYTF. CDR3 coding DNA: TGTGCCAGCAGCCCGCGGGACACTCCTAACTATGGCTACACCTTC. The chain combines TRBV7-6 with TRBJ1-2; a weak D match, TRBD1 (6 bases). The germline CDR1 and CDR2 sequences are SGHVS and FNYEAQ. This CDR3 is 15 amino acids long. V was trimmed by 5 bases and J by 0 bases, leaving 13 bases between them.

V is TRBV4-3 and J is TRBJ2-7; 13 bases map to TRBD2. The CDR3 consists of 16 residues. Germline values: CDR1 LGHNA, CDR2 YSLEER. The trim removed 3 bases at V and 6 bases at J, leaving 8 bases unmatched. This CDR3 reads CASSHRTSGRIREQYF. In DNA form, the CDR3 reads TGCGCCAGCAGCCACCGGACTAGCGGGAGAATCCGCGAGCAGTACTTC.

This sequence joins TRBV9 and TRBJ2-2, with unresolved D. CDR1 is SGDLS and CDR2 is YYNGEE in the germline V gene. The ends were cut back, 2 bases at V and 5 bases at J, with 7 bases in the middle. This CDR3 contains 13 residues. The CDR3 region has the DNA TGTGCCAGCAGCGTGAGAGGAACCGGGGAGCTGTTTTTT. Protein sequence: CASSVRGTGELFF.

The chain joins TRBV9 to TRBJ2-2; D gene unclear. Trimming took off 0 bases at V and 3 bases at J, with 6 bases between the two ends. This CDR3 is built from 14 residues. Germline loops: CDR1 SGDLS, CDR2 YYNGEE. CDR3: CASSVAGDTGELFF. CDR3 nucleotide sequence: TGTGCCAGCAGCGTAGCTGGGGACACCGGGGAGCTGTTTTTT.

The chain has TRBV2 and TRBJ2-3; D is unresolved. From germline, CDR1 is SNHLY and CDR2 FYNNEI. Trimming shortened V by 3 bases and J by 0 bases, and 7 bases separated the two germline ends. The CDR3 runs 14 residues. The chain's CDR3 is CASSDISSTDTQYF. In nucleotides, the CDR3 is TGTGCCAGCAGTGACATCTCTAGCACAGATACGCAGTATTTT.

V usage is TRBV30 and J usage is TRBJ1-4, with D tentatively TRBD1 (6 bases). With 2 bases removed from V and 4 bases from J, the gap between germline ends came to 11 bases. Germline V gene sequence: CDR1 GTSNPN, CDR2 SVGIG (reference sequence). The CDR3 contains 14 residues. The CDR3 reads CAWSKGQSNEKLFF. The CDR3 DNA is TGTGCCTGGAGTAAGGGACAAAGTAATGAAAAACTGTTTTTT.

This clone was observed once. The chain uses TRBV7-9 and TRBJ2-3; D may correspond to TRBD1 or TRBD2 (5 bases each). The CDR3 has 14 residues. Looked up from germline, CDR1 is SEHNR and CDR2 is FQNEAQ (reference sequence). Trimming removed 6 bases from V and 3 bases from J, with 13 bases in between. The CDR3 protein is CASRTSGATDTQYF. DNA of the CDR3: TGTGCCAGCAGGACATCCGGGGCGACAGATACGCAGTATTTT. Together with reference TRBV7-9 and TRBJ2-3, the CDR3 gives the full variable domain: DTGVSQNPRHKITKRGQNVTFRCDPISEHNRLYWYRQTLGQGPEFLTYFQNEAQLEKSRLLSDRFSAERPKGSFSTLEIQRTEQGDSAMYLCASRTSGATDTQYFGPGTRLTVL.